This TCR beta chain was observed in a study of naive and memory T cell subsets. A UMI-containing oligonucleotide was joined by 3' ligation to the TCR cDNA template. This clonotype was detected only a few times. Ligated cDNA underwent four rounds of PCR with nested alpha and beta constant region primers and SP2. TCRdb redid the calling of the 5' RACE reads with MiXCR, one entry per CDR3 protein. Found here are more than 60,000 distinct CDR3 sequences, 6% to 8.5% of them singletons; the top ten hold 19%. This CDR3 spans 13 amino acids. Losses at the gene ends were 4 bases for V and 8 bases for J; bases not matched to a gene: 9. The germline V gene encodes CDR1 DFQATT and CDR2 SNEGSKA (reference sequence).

V is TRBV20-1 and J is TRBJ2-7; TRBD2 agrees at 9 bases. The clonotype was recovered from a female donor in good health. The CDR3 loop is CSATPGLAGQQYF. The DNA for the CDR3 is TGCAGTGCTACTCCGGGACTAGCAGGGCAGCAGTACTTC.